One and the same sample provided the 18 T cell receptor beta chains below, sequenced in a study of cytomegalovirus exposure and HLA in healthy donors. The PCR was carried out with 60 Vbeta primers and 13 Jbeta primers. Method: immunoSEQ multiplex PCR; TCRdb's copy keeps in-frame clones and lacks some. This repertoire shows about 150,000 clones, around four fifths found once; its top ten account for less than 1.5%. Sequencing used PBMCs. The receptors derive from a woman aged 25-40 years in good health and CMV-seropositive.

This chain links TRBV27 with TRBJ2-7; tentative D call: TRBD1 (6 bases). Trimming shortened V by 2 bases and J by 9 bases, and 14 bases separated the two germline ends. CDR3 length equals 13 residues. CDR1 is MNHEY, CDR2 SMNVEV, per germline (reference sequence). CDR3 residues: CASSLIPPDRQYF. The CDR3, as DNA: TGTGCCAGCAGTTTAATACCACCGGACAGGCAGTACTTC.

The chain is built from TRBV7-2 and TRBJ2-3; the D is unclear. The CDR3 contains 13 residues. The germline CDR1 and CDR2 sequences are SGHTA and FQGNSA. The V end was cut by 5 bases, the J end by 2 bases, with 8 bases between. CDR3 sequence reads: CASSPTYTDTQYF. The CDR3 DNA reads TGTGCCAGCAGCCCCACCTACACAGATACGCAGTATTTT.

The chain carries TRBV20-1 and TRBJ2-2; D is unclear. V shed 6 bases and J shed 7 bases, with 9 bases lying between them. Germline CDR1 and CDR2: DFQATT and SNEGSKA (reference sequence). The CDR3 sequence is 11 residues long. The CDR3: CSAYYGGELFF. As DNA, the CDR3 is TGCAGTGCCTACTATGGCGGGGAGCTGTTTTTT.

The chain employs TRBV28 and TRBJ2-7; TRBD1 aligns across 9 bases. V trimming: 5 bases; J trimming: 4 bases; junction bases outside the gene matches: 12. In germline, CDR1 is MDHEN, CDR2 SYDVKM. CDR3 size: 16 residues. The DNA for the CDR3 is TGTGCCAGCAGTGGTCACGGGACAGGGCTAGAGTACGAGCAGTACTTC. It encodes CASSGHGTGLEYEQYF.

Of note for this clone: The junction does not match germline at one end; this may be a read error. The chain has TRBV19 and TRBJ1-4; 7 nucleotides align to TRBD1. CDR1 and CDR2 (germline): LNHDA, SQIVND (reference sequence). The CDR3 is made up of 15 amino acids. The CDR3 coding sequence is TGTGCCAGTAGTATTTCCGGACAGGCTAATGAAAGACTGTTTTTT. As protein: CASSISGQANERLFF. The full variable domain, in which reference TRBV19 and TRBJ1-4 provide the parts outside the CDR3, is DGGITQSPKYLFRKEGQNVTLSCEQNLNHDAMYWYRQDPGQGLRLIYYSQIVNDFQKGDIAEGYSVSREKKESFPLTVTSAQKNPTAFYLCASSISGQANERLFFGSGTQLSVL.

This clone was observed a handful of times. This CDR3 reads CATSREGQGPTNTEAFF. In DNA form, the CDR3 reads TGTGCCACCAGCAGAGAGGGACAGGGGCCCACGAACACTGAAGCTTTCTTT. The chain has TRBV15 and TRBJ1-1; TRBD1 agrees at 10 bases. V gave up 0 bases and J gave up 1 base; unmatched junction bases: 5. The CDR3 has 17 amino acids. CDR1 and CDR2 (germline): LNHNV, YYDKDF (reference sequence).

On this clone itself: The sample holds other DNA sequences that translate to the same CDR3. The chain uses TRBV7-2 and TRBJ2-3; D gene ambiguous. Germline CDR1 SGHTA, CDR2 FQGNSA. This CDR3 is 14 amino acids long. The V and J ends lost 1 base and 1 base respectively, with 6 bases between them. The CDR3 sequence: CASSLGQGTDTQYF. The DNA for the CDR3 is TGTGCCAGCAGCTTAGGGCAGGGCACAGATACGCAGTATTTT.

The chain joins TRBV18 to TRBJ1-1; D unclear. The CDR3 has 13 amino acids. CDR1 is KGHSH, CDR2 LQKENI, per germline. V was clipped by 2 bases and J by 2 bases, with 6 bases between them. The CDR3 coding sequence is TGTGCCAGCTCACCAGCGCCCAACACTGAAGCTTTCTTT. It translates to CASSPAPNTEAFF.

J is TRBJ1-2 and V is TRBV28; tentative D call: TRBD1 (6 bases). V was trimmed by 2 bases and J by 3 bases, leaving 10 bases between them. The CDR3 consists of 14 residues. Germline CDR1 reads MDHEN; CDR2 reads SYDVKM. CDR3 DNA sequence: TGTGCCAGCAGTTTAGGGGGGGGCGACTATGGCTACACCTTC. Its protein is CASSLGGGDYGYTF.

The sample holds a few counts of this clone. CDR3 sequence reads: CASSHSNEQFF. CDR3 sequence (DNA): TGCGCCAGCAGCCACTCTAATGAGCAGTTCTTC. V and J are TRBV4-1 and TRBJ2-1; D not resolved. Germline CDR1 MGHRA, CDR2 YSYEKL. The V end was cut by 3 bases, the J end by 7 bases, with 4 bases between. This CDR3 spans 11 amino acids.

The chain combines TRBV11-3 with TRBJ2-7, with TRBD1 as a possible D gene (6 bases). The germline V gene has CDR1 SGHNT and CDR2 YENEEA. Trimming took off 1 base at V and 2 bases at J, with 12 bases between the two ends. This CDR3 has 15 residues. CDR3 coding DNA: TGTGCCAGCAGCTTAGCAGGGGTCGGAACCTACGAGCAGTACTTC. Its translation is CASSLAGVGTYEQYF.

This chain joins TRBV6-6 and TRBJ2-7; maybe TRBD1 (5 bases). Germline CDR1 MNHNY, CDR2 SVGAGI (reference sequence). This CDR3 spans 13 amino acids. CDR3 residues: CAALGRPAYEQYF. The DNA for the CDR3 is TGTGCAGCCTTGGGGCGACCGGCCTACGAGCAGTACTTC.

Only a few counts were recorded for this clone. As DNA, the CDR3 is TGTGCCAGCTCACCACTGCAGGGATCTAGCACAGATACGCAGTATTTT. Its translation: CASSPLQGSSTDTQYF. This sequence joins TRBV18 and TRBJ2-3; perhaps TRBD1 as D (5 bases). The CDR3 contains 16 residues. V lost 1 base, J lost 0 bases, and 11 bases lay in between. The germline gives CDR1 KGHSH, CDR2 LQKENI.

The chain recombines TRBV10-1 with TRBJ2-7; 12 positions match TRBD2. The germline V gene has CDR1 WNHNN and CDR2 SYGVQD (reference sequence). V dropped 3 bases and J dropped 4; count of bases not matched to a gene: 4. The CDR3 has 15 amino acids. CDR3 in DNA: TGCGCCAGCAGTGACTCCACTAGCGGGAGGTACGAGCAGTACTTC. It codes for CASSDSTSGRYEQYF.

There are a few counts of this clone. The J gene is TRBJ1-2, the V gene TRBV6-1; a possible D gene is TRBD1 (6 bases). V was clipped by 7 bases and J by 1 base, with 7 bases between them. CDR1 is MNHNS, CDR2 SASEGT, per germline. CDR3 length equals 12 residues. CDR3 region: CASTRGNYGYTF. In nucleotides, the CDR3 is TGTGCCAGCACCAGGGGTAACTATGGCTACACCTTC.

This chain uses TRBV6-5 with TRBJ2-7; 7 bases fit TRBD1. Germline lookup yields CDR1 MNHEY and CDR2 SVGAGI. Trimming cost V 2 bases and J 5 bases; bases outside gene matches: 9. This CDR3 is built from 15 residues. CDR3 DNA: TGTGCCAGCAGTTACCACCGACAGGGTGTCAACGAGCAGTACTTC. Translating gives CASSYHRQGVNEQYF.

The chain recombines TRBV4-1 with TRBJ2-1, with D maybe TRBD1 (6 bases). The CDR3 is 15 residues long. CDR1 MGHRA and CDR2 YSYEKL come from the germline V gene. V lost 0 bases to trimming and J lost 9 bases, with 15 bases between them. The DNA for the CDR3 is TGCGCCAGCAGCCAAGATCAGGGGCTAGCAGGTGAGCAGTTCTTC. This codes for CASSQDQGLAGEQFF.

The chain is built from TRBV7-3 and TRBJ2-7; 8 nucleotides match TRBD1. Germline V gene data show CDR1 as SGHTA and CDR2 as FQGTGA. The length of the CDR3 is 18 residues. Trimming removed 0 bases from V and 2 bases from J; junction bases left unmatched: 12. CDR3 sequence reads: CASSLTRVDRVGAYEQYF. The DNA for the CDR3 is TGTGCCAGCAGCTTAACCCGAGTGGACAGGGTAGGGGCCTACGAGCAGTACTTC.